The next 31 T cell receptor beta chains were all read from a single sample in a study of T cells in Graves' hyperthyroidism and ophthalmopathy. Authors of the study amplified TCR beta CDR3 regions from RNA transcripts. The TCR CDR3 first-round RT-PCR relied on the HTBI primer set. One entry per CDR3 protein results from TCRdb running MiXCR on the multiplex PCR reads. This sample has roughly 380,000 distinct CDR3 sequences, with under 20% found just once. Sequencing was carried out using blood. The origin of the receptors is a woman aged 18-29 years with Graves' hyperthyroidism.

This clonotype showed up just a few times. The CDR3 nucleotides are TGCGCCAGCAGCCCAAACCCTCGGACGGTATCCCGGGAAGAGACCCAGTACTTC. Amino acid sequence: CASSPNPRTVSREETQYF. The genes are TRBV5-1 and TRBJ2-5, with D unresolved. This CDR3 spans 18 amino acids. Per the germline V gene, CDR1 is SGHRS and CDR2 is YFSETQ. V was trimmed by 4 bases and J by 3 bases, leaving 25 bases between them.

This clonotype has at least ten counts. CDR3 bases: TGTGCCTACACCCCGGGGACCTATGGCTACACCTTC. It codes for CAYTPGTYGYTF. V usage is TRBV30 and J usage is TRBJ1-2, with D perhaps matching TRBD1 (5 bases). The germline CDR1 and CDR2 sequences are GTSNPN and SVGIG (reference sequence). Trimming shortened V by 7 bases and J by 4 bases, and 13 bases separated the two germline ends. The CDR3 runs to 12 residues. The entire variable domain, with the rest obtained from reference TRBV30 and TRBJ1-2, is as follows: SQTIHQWPATLVQPVGSPLSLECTVEGTSNPNLYWYRQAAGRGLQLLFYSVGIGQISSEVPQNLSASRPQDRQFILSSKKLLLSDSGFYLCAYTPGTYGYTFGSGTRLTVV.

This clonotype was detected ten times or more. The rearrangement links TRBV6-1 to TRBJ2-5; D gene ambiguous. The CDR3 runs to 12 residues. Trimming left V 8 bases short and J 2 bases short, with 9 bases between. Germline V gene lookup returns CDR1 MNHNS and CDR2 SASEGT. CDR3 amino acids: CASAISQETQYF. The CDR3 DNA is TGTGCCAGCGCGATCTCACAAGAGACCCAGTACTTC.

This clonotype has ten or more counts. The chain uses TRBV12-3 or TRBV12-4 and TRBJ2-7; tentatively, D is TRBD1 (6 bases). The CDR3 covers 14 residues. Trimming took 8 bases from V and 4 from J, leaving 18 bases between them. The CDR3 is CASRLNTGMYEQYF. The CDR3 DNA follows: TGTGCCAGCCGGTTAAACACAGGGATGTACGAGCAGTACTTC.

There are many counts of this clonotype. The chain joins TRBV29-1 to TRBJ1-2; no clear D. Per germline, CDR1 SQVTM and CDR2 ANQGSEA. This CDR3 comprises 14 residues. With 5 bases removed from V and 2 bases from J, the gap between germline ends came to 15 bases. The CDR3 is CSVSVNSQNYGYTF. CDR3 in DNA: TGCAGCGTTTCGGTGAACAGTCAAAACTATGGCTACACCTTC.

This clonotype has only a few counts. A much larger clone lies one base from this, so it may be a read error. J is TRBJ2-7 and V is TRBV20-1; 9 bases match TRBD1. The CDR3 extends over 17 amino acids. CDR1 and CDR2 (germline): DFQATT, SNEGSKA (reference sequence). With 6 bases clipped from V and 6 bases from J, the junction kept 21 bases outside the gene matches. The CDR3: CSAAGTGRGLRIGEQYF. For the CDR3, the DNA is TGCAGTGCGGCCGGGACAGGGCGCGGATTGAGAATCGGCGAGCAGTACTTC.

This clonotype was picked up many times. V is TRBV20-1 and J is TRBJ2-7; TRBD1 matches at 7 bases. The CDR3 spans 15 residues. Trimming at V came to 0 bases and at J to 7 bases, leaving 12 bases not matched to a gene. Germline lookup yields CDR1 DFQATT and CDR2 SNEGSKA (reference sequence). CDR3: CSARDSTGILEEQYF. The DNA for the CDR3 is TGCAGTGCTAGAGATTCGACAGGGATCCTTGAGGAGCAGTACTTC.

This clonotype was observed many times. The CDR3 sequence is CASSTWDRGNSPLHF. CDR3 coding DNA: TGTGCCAGCAGTACCTGGGACAGGGGGAATTCACCCCTCCACTTT. This sequence joins TRBV27 and TRBJ1-6; 11 bases align to TRBD1. The V gene end was trimmed by 5 bases and the J gene end by 7 bases; junction bases not matched to a gene: 4. This CDR3 spans 15 amino acids. CDR1 is MNHEY and CDR2 is SMNVEV in the germline V gene (reference sequence).

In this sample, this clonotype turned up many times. DNA of the CDR3: TGCGCCAGCAGCGAGGGACAGGGGCAAGAGACCCAGTACTTC. Amino acid sequence: CASSEGQGQETQYF. The chain couples TRBV4-1 to TRBJ2-5, with 10 bases fitting TRBD1. The germline gives CDR1 MGHRA, CDR2 YSYEKL. With V trimmed by 5 bases and J by 2 bases, 2 bases remained unmatched. This CDR3 contains 14 residues.

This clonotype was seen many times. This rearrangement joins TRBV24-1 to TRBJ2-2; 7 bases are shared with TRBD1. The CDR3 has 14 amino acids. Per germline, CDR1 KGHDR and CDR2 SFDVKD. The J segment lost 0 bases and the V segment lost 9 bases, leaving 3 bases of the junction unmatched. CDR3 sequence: CATLGTANTGELFF. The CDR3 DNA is TGTGCCACCCTCGGGACAGCGAACACCGGGGAGCTGTTTTTT.

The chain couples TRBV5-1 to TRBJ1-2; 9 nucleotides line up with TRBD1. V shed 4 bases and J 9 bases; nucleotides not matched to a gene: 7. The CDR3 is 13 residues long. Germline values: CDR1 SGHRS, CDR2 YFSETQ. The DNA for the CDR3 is TGCGCCAGCAGCCCGGGACAGGGAGACAGCTACACCTTC. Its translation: CASSPGQGDSYTF. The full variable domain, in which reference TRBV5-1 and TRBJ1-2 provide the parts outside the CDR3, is KAGVTQTPRYLIKTRGQQVTLSCSPISGHRSVSWYQQTPGQGLQFLFEYFSETQRNKGNFPGRFSGRQFSNSRSEMNVSTLELGDSALYLCASSPGQGDSYTFGSGTRLTVV.

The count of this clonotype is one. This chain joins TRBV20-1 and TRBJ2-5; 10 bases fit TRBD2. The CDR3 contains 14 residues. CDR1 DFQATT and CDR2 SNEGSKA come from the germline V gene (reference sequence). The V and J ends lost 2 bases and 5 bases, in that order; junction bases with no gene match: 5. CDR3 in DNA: TGCAGTGCTAGACCGACTAGCGGGCTGGAGACCCAGTACTTC. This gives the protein CSARPTSGLETQYF.

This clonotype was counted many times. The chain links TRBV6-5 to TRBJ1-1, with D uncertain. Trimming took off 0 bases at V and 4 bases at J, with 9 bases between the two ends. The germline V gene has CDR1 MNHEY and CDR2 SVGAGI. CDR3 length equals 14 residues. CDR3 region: CASSYSGDSTEAFF. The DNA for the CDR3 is TGTGCCAGCAGTTACTCTGGGGATTCCACTGAAGCTTTCTTT.

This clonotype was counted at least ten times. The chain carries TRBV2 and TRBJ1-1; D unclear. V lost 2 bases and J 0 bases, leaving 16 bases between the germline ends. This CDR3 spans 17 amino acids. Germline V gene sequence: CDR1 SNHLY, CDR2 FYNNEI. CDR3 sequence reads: CASSESYAGLMNTEAFF. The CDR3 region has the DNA TGTGCCAGCAGTGAATCTTACGCAGGACTAATGAACACTGAAGCTTTCTTT.

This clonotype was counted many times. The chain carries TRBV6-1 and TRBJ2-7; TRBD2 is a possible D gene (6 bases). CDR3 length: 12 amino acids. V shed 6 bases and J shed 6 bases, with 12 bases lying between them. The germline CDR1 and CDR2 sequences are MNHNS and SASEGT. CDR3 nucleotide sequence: TGTGCCAGCAGACCAAACGGGGGCGAGCAGTACTTC. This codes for CASRPNGGEQYF.

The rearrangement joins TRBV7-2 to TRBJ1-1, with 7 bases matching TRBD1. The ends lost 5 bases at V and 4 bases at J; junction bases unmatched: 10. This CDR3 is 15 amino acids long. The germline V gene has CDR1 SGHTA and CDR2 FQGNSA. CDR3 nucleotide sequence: TGTGCCAGCAGCCAACGACAGGGTAGGAGCACTGAAGCTTTCTTT. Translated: CASSQRQGRSTEAFF.

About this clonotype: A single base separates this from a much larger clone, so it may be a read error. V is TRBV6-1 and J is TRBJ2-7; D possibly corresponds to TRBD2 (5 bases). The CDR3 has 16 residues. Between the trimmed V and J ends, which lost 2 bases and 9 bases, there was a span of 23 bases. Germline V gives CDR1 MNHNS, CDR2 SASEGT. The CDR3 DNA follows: TGTGCCAGCAGTGAATTCGTTTTGAAGGGTTTGGAGGCGCAGTACTTC. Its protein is CASSEFVLKGLEAQYF.

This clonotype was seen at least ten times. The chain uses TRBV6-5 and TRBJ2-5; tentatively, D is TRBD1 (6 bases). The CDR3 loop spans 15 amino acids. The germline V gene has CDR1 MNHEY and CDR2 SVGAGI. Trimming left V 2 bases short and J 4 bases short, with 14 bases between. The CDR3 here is CASSYGGRVGETQYF. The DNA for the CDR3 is TGTGCCAGCAGTTACGGGGGCAGGGTTGGAGAGACCCAGTACTTC.

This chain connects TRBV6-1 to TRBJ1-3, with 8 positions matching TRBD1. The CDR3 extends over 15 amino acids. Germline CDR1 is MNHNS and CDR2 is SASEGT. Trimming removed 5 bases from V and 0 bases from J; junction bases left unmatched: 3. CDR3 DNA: TGTGCCAGCAGTACGACAGGGGACTCTGGAAACACCATATATTTT. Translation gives CASSTTGDSGNTIYF.

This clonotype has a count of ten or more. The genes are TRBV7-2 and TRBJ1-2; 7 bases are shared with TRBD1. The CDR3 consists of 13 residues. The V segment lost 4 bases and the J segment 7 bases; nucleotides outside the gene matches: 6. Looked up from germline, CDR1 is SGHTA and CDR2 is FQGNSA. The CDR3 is CASSSAGGLGYTF. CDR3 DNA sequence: TGTGCCAGCAGCTCCGCAGGGGGTCTTGGCTACACCTTC.

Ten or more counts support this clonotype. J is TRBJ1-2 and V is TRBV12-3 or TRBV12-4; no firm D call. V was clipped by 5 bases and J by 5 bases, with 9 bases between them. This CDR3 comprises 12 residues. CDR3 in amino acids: CASSKDRYGYTF. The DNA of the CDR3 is TGTGCCAGCAGTAAAGACCGGTATGGCTACACCTTC.

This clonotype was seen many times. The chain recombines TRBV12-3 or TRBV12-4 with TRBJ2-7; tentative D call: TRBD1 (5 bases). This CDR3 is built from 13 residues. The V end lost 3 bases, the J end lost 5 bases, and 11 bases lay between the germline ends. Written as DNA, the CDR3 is TGTGCCAGCAGTTTCCCAGGGCTAAACGAGCAGTACTTC. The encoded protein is CASSFPGLNEQYF.

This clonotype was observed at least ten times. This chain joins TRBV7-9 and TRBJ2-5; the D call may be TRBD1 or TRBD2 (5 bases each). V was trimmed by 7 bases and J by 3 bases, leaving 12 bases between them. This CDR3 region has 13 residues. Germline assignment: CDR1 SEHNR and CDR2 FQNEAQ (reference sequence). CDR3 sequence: CASTPGTEETQYF. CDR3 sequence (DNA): TGTGCCAGCACCCCTGGGACGGAAGAGACCCAGTACTTC.

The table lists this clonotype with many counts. The CDR3 is CASSSRGTGSSYEQYF. In DNA, the CDR3 is TGTGCCAGCAGCAGCCGAGGGACAGGGAGCTCCTACGAGCAGTACTTC. The chain combines TRBV7-9 with TRBJ2-7, with 9 bases identical to TRBD1. CDR1 SEHNR and CDR2 FQNEAQ come from the germline V gene (reference sequence). This CDR3 comprises 16 residues. V was clipped by 5 bases and J by 0 bases; unmatched bases: 8.

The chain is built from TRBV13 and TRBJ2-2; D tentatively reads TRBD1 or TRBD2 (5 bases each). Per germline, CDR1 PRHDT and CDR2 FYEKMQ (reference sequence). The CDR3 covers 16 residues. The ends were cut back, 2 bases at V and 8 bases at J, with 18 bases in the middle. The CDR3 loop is CASSLLPGPPWGELFF. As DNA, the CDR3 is TGTGCCAGCAGCTTACTCCCGGGACCCCCCTGGGGGGAGCTGTTTTTT.

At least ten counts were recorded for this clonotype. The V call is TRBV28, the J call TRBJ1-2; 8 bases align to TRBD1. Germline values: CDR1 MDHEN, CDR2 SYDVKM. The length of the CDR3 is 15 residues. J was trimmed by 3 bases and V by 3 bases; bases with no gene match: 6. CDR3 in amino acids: CASSFRDRKYYGYTF. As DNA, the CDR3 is TGTGCCAGCAGTTTCCGGGACAGGAAGTACTATGGCTACACCTTC.

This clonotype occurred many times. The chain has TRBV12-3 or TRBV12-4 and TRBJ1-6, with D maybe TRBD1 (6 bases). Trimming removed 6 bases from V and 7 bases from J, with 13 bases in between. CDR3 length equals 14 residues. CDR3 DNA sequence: TGTGCCAGCAGGTCGTTACAGGGAAATTCACCCCTCCACTTT. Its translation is CASRSLQGNSPLHF.

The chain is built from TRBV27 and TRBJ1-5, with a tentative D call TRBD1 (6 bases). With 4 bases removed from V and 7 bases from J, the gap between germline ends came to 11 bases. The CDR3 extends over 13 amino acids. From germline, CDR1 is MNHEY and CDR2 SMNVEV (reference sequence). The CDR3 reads CASSSGGEQPQHF. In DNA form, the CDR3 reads TGTGCCAGCAGTTCGGGGGGCGAACAGCCCCAGCATTTT.

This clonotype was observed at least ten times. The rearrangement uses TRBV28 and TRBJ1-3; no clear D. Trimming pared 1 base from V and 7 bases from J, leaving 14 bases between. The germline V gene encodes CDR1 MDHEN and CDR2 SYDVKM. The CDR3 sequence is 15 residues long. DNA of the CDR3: TGTGCCAGCAGTTTATACCCCGCCTTTGGGAACACCATATATTTT. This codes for CASSLYPAFGNTIYF.

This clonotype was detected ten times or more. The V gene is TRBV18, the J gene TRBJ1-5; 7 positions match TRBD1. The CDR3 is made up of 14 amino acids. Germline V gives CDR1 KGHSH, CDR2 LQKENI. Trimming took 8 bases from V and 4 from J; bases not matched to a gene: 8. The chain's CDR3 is CASSPSGGNQPQHF. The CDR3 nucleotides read TGTGCCAGCAGCCCCTCAGGGGGAAATCAGCCCCAGCATTTT.

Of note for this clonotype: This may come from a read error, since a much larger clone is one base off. CDR3 sequence (DNA): TGTGCCAGCAGCTTACTAGGGAACACCGGGGGGCTGTTTTTT. Its translation: CASSLLGNTGGLFF. The chain couples TRBV7-3 to TRBJ2-2; D is perhaps TRBD2 (6 bases). This CDR3 region has 14 residues. Germline V CDR1 and CDR2: SGHTA, FQGTGA.